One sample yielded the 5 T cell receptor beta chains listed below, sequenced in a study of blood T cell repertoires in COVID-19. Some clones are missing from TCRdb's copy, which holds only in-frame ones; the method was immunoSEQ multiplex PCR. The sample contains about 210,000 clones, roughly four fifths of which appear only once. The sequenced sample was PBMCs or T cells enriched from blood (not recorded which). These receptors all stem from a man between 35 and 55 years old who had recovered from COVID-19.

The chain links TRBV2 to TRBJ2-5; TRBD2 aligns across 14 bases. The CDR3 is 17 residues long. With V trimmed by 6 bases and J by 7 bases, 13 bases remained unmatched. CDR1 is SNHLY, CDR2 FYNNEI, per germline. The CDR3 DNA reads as TGTGCCAGCAGATTGGGGACTAGCGGGAGAATTAGGGGGACCCAGTACTTC. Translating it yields CASRLGTSGRIRGTQYF.

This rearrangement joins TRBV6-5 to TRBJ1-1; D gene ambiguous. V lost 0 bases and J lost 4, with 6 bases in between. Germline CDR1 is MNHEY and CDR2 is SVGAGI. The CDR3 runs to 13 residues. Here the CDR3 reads CASSYSTGTEAFF. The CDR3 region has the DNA TGTGCCAGCAGTTACTCGACGGGCACTGAAGCTTTCTTT.

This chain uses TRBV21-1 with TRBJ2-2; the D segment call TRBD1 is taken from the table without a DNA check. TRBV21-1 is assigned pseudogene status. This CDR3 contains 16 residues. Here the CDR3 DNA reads TGTGCCAGCAGCAAAGACAGGGCGCGGAACACCGGGGAGCTGTTTTTT. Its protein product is CASSKDRARNTGELFF.

The CDR3 loop reads CASRLQVYNEQFF. The CDR3 coding sequence is TGCGCCAGCAGGCTACAGGTTTACAATGAGCAGTTCTTC. V and J are TRBV5-1 and TRBJ2-1; a possible D gene is TRBD1 (5 bases). The V end lost 5 bases, the J end lost 4 bases, and 10 bases lay between the germline ends. This CDR3 is 13 amino acids long. CDR1 SGHRS and CDR2 YFSETQ come from the germline V gene. Full variable domain (outside the CDR3, taken from reference TRBV5-1 and TRBJ2-1): KAGVTQTPRYLIKTRGQQVTLSCSPISGHRSVSWYQQTPGQGLQFLFEYFSETQRNKGNFPGRFSGRQFSNSRSEMNVSTLELGDSALYLCASRLQVYNEQFFGPGTRLTVL.

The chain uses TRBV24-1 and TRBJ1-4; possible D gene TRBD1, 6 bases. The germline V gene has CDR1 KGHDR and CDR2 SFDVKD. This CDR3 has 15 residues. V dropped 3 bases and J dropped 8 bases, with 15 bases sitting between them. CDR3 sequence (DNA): TGTGCCACCAGTGATCCTCAGGGGCCTGAGGAAAAACTGTTTTTT. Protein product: CATSDPQGPEEKLFF.